Below are 5 T cell receptor beta chains sequenced from a single sample in a study of blood T cell repertoires in COVID-19. Only in-frame clones appear in the TCRdb table, and some are missing; sequencing was by immunoSEQ multiplex PCR. The sample consists of almost 500,000 clones, roughly nine tenths of them appearing once. Sequenced material: PBMCs or T cells enriched from blood (not recorded which). All receptors come from a woman between 55 and 75 years old who had recovered from COVID-19.

The V and J genes are TRBV24-1 and TRBJ2-3; no clear D. Germline V gene data show CDR1 as KGHDR and CDR2 as SFDVKD. Trimming left V 1 base short and J 9 bases short, with 10 bases between. The CDR3 runs to 13 residues. The CDR3 bases are TGTGCCACCAGTGATTTTCCTGTCCCCACGCAGTATTTT. Translated: CATSDFPVPTQYF.

The V call is TRBV5-1, the J call TRBJ2-3; D ambiguous. V was pared by 5 bases and J by 0 bases, with 16 bases between. CDR3 length: 16 amino acids. Looked up from germline, CDR1 is SGHRS and CDR2 is YFSETQ. The CDR3 nucleotides read TGCGCCAGCAGAAAAGAAACTTGGTCTAGCACAGATACGCAGTATTTT. Translation gives CASRKETWSSTDTQYF.

The chain combines TRBV24-1 with TRBJ1-2, with 9 bases lining up with TRBD1. The CDR3 is 14 residues long. Germline assignment: CDR1 KGHDR and CDR2 SFDVKD. The trim removed 7 bases at V and 6 bases at J, leaving 8 bases unmatched. CDR3 sequence: CATSRTGVSHGYTF. The DNA of the CDR3 is TGTGCCACCAGCCGGACAGGGGTTAGCCATGGCTACACCTTC.

The CDR3 is CASSLSLGELFF. CDR3 bases: TGTGCCAGCAGTTTATCTCTTGGGGAGCTGTTTTTT. The chain employs TRBV27 and TRBJ2-2; D gene unclear. The CDR3 totals 12 residues. Trimming removed 0 bases from V and 8 bases from J, with 4 bases in between. CDR1 and CDR2 from the germline V gene are MNHEY and SMNVEV (reference sequence).

This chain connects TRBV6-5 to TRBJ2-7; a weak D match, TRBD1 (5 bases). Deletions cut 6 bases from V and 3 bases from J, with 18 bases between. The CDR3 is 15 residues long. Germline V gene sequence: CDR1 MNHEY, CDR2 SVGAGI. The CDR3 DNA sequence: TGTGCCAGCAGGGACGACAGACCATTTTTCTACGAGCAGTACGTC. This encodes CASRDDRPFFYEQYV.